The clone carrying this T cell receptor (beta chain) was counted a few times. Its antigen is unknown. This specimen comes from a study of cytomegalovirus exposure and HLA in healthy donors. Study-wide points: Most of the TCR beta V segments (in an earlier analysis) were productive either about 87% or about 30% of the time.

Primers included in the PCR were 60 Vbeta and 13 Jbeta primers. The table came from immunoSEQ multiplex PCR; TCRdb's copy has only in-frame clones and leaves some out. The sample records some 140,000 clones, about 85% being singletons. V was clipped by 8 bases and J by 8 bases, with 12 bases between them. The CDR3 totals 11 residues. Germline V gives CDR1 MNHEY, CDR2 SVGAGI. The V and J genes are TRBV6-5 and TRBJ1-2; D is undetermined. Sequencing was done on a sample of PBMCs. This clonotype originated in a female donor in good health and CMV-seronegative. CDR3 nucleotides: TGTGCCAGCCTAGGGAGTGGAGGCTACACCTTC. Encoded protein: CASLGSGGYTF.